This T cell receptor beta chain was identified in a study of shared clonotypes between healthy human individuals. General study results and limits: Among non-shared clonotypes, generation probabilities were lower than among those shared by all four donors.

Generated by immunoSEQ multiplex PCR, the TCRdb table keeps only in-frame clones and is missing some. This sample has hundreds of thousands of clones, with more than 95% found just once. A word on this clone: The antigen is unknown.

Naive CD8 cells comprised CD45RO-negative, CCR7-positively selected cells, excluding terminally differentiated effector memory CD45RA+ cells. Sequencing was performed on naive CD8+ T cells sorted from blood. The sequence came from a man in his thirties or forties in good health.

Here the CDR3 reads CASSLLVGRAYGGELFF. The CDR3, as DNA: TGTGCCAGCAGCTTACTGGTCGGGAGGGCCTATGGTGGGGAGCTGTTTTTT. The chain employs TRBV7-2 and TRBJ2-2; 8 bases line up with TRBD2. V gave up 2 bases and J gave up 8 bases; unmatched junction bases: 13. Germline lookup yields CDR1 SGHTA and CDR2 FQGNSA. The CDR3 loop spans 17 amino acids.